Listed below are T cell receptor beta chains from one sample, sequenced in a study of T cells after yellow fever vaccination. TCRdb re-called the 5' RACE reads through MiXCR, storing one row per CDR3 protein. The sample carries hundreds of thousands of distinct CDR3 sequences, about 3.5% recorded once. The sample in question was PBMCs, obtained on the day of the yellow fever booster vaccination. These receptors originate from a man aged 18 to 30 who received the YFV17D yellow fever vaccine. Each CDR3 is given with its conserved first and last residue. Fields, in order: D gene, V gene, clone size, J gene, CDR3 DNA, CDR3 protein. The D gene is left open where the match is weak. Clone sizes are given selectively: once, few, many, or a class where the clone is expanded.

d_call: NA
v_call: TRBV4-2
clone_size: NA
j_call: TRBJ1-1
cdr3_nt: TGTGCCAGCAGCCAAGATCGCCCCCAGGGCGGGGTGAACACTGAAGCTTTCTTT
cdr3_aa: CASSQDRPQGGVNTEAFF

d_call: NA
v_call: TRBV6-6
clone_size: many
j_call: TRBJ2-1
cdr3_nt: TGTGCCAGCAGTACCCGCCTCGGGGCGAATGAGCAGTTCTTC
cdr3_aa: CASSTRLGANEQFF

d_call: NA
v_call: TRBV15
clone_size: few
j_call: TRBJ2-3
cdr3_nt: TGTGCCACCAGCTTCCGGGACTCAGGCACAGATACGCAGTATTTT
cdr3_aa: CATSFRDSGTDTQYF

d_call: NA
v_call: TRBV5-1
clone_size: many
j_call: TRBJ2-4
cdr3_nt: TGCGCCAGCAGCTTGGACGGGGGATTAAACATTCAGTACTTC
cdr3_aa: CASSLDGGLNIQYF

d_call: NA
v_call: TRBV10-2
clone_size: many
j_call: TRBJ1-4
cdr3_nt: TGCGCCAGCAGTGCGGTAGGAGGGCGAGGAGGGGAAAAACTGTTTTTT
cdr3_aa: CASSAVGGRGGEKLFF

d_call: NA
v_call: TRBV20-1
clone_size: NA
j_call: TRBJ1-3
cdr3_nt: TGCAGTGCTAGAGATGGTGGGGCTGGAAACACCATATATTTT
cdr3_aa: CSARDGGAGNTIYF

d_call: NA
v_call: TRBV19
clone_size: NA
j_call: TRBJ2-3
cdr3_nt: TGTGCCAGTACCCTGCCGGGATCTGGGACTGGCACAGATACGCAGTATTTT
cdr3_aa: CASTLPGSGTGTDTQYF

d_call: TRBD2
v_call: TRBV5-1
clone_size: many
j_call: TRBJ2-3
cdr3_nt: TGCGCCAGCAGCTTCACGGGGGGGTCCACAGATACGCAGTATTTT
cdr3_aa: CASSFTGGSTDTQYF

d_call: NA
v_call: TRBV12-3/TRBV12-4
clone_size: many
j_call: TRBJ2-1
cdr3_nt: TGTGCCAGCAGTCCCCCCGCGGGGGCGGTTGACTGGAATGAGCAGTTCTTC
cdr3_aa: CASSPPAGAVDWNEQFF

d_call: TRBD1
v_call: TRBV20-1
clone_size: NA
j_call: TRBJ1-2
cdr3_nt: TGCAGTCCTCCCGACAGGGACCTCTATGGCAACACCTTC
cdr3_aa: CSPPDRDLYGNTF

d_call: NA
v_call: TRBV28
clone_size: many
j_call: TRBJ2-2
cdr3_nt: TGTGCCAGCAGTTTTCGTCTGGGGACCGGGGAGCTGTTTTTT
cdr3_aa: CASSFRLGTGELFF

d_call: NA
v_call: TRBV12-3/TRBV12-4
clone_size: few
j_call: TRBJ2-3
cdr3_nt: TGTGCCAGCAGTCCGCAGACCAGAGGAGAGCAGTATTTT
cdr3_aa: CASSPQTRGEQYF

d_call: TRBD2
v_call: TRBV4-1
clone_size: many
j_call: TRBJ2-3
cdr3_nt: TGCGCCAGCAGCCAAGGAGGACTAGCGGTCACAGATACGCAGTATTTT
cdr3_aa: CASSQGGLAVTDTQYF

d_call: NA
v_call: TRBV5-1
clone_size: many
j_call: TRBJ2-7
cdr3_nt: TGCGCCAGCAGCTTGGTAGGCAGGACCTACGAGCAGTACTTC
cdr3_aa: CASSLVGRTYEQYF

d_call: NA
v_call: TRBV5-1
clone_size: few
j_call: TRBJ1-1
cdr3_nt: TGCGCCAGCAGCAACCGGGCCCTCGACAGGGAAGCTTTCTTT
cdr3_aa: CASSNRALDREAFF

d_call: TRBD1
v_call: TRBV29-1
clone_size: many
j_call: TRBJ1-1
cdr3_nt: TGCAGCGCCGGGACAGGGGTTAACACTGAAGCTTTCTTT
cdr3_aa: CSAGTGVNTEAFF

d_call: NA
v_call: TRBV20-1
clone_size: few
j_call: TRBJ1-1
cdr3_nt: TGCAGTGCTAGAAGAGCGCTAGGGACCACTGAAGCTTTCTTT
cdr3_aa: CSARRALGTTEAFF

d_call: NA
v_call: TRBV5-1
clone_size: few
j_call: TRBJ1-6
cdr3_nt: TGCGCCAGCAGCTTGGTCGACGGAAATTCACCCCTCCACTTT
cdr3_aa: CASSLVDGNSPLHF

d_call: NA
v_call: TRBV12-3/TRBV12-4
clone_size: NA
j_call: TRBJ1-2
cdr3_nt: TGTGCCAGCAGTTTGGCGGGACGGCCCGTCGGCTACACCTTC
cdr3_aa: CASSLAGRPVGYTF

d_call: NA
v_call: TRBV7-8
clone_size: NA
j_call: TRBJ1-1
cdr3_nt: TGTGCCAGCAGCCATCCGGGACGTATGAACACTGAAGCTTTCTTT
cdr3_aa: CASSHPGRMNTEAFF

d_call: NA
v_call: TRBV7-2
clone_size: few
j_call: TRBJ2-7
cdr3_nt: TGTGCCAGCAGCTTAGCATCCCCTTCGGGAAGTTCCTACGAGCAGTACTTC
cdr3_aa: CASSLASPSGSSYEQYF

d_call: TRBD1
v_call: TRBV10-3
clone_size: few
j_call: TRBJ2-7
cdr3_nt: TGTGCCACCCAATCCCGGGACAGCTCCTACGAGCAGTACTTC
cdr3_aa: CATQSRDSSYEQYF

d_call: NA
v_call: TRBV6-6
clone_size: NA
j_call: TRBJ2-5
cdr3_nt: TGTGCCAGCAGTTACAACCAAGAGACCCAGTACTTC
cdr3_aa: CASSYNQETQYF

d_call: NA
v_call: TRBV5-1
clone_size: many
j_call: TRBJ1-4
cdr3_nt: TGCGCCAGCAGTTTGGTCGGTACCGCGAATGAAAAACTGTTTTTT
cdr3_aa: CASSLVGTANEKLFF

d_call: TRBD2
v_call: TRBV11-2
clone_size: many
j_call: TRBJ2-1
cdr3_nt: TGTGCCAGCAGTCCCCTCGGACTAGCGATGGGTGAGCAGTTCTTC
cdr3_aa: CASSPLGLAMGEQFF

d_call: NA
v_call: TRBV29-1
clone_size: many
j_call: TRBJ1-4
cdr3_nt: TGCAGCGTCCACGTAGGCGAAAAACTGTTTTTT
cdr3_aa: CSVHVGEKLFF

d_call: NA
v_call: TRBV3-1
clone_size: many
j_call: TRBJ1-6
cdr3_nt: TGTGCCAGCAGCCAAGCCCGAAGCTCACCCCTCCACTTT
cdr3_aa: CASSQARSSPLHF

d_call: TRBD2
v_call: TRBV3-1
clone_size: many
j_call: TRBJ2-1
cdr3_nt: TGTGCCAGCAGCCAGCGAATTAGCGGGGGGCCCCGCAATGAGCAGTTCTTC
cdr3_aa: CASSQRISGGPRNEQFF

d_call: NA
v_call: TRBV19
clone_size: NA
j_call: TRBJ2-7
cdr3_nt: TGTGCCAGTAGTATAGCCGCAAGAGGCTACGAGCAGTACTTC
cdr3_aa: CASSIAARGYEQYF

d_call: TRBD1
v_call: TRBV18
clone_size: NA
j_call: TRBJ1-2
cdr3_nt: TGTGCCAGCTCACCCCAGATCCCGGACAGGAGCAACTATGGCTACACCTTC
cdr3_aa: CASSPQIPDRSNYGYTF

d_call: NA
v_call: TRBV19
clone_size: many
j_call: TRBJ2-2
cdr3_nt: TGTGCCAGTAGTATCTGGGGGCAAACCGGGGAGCTGTTTTTT
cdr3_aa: CASSIWGQTGELFF

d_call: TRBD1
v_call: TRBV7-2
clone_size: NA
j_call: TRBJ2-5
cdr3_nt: TGTGCCAGCAGCTTAGCTTACAAGGACAGGGATTGGGCAGAGACCCAGTACTTC
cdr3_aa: CASSLAYKDRDWAETQYF

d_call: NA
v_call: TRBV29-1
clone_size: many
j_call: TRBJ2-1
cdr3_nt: TGCAGCGTTGAGTCCGGGGCCGGAGGGGAGTACAATGAGCAGTTCTTC
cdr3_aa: CSVESGAGGEYNEQFF

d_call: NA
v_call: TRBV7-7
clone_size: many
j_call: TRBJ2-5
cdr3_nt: TGTGCCAGCAGCGCAACTAGCTTCGCGGAGACCCAGTACTTC
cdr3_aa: CASSATSFAETQYF

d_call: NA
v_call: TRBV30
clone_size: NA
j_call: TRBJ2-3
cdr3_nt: TGTGCCTGGAGCGGAGGGACATTGCGTGCGCAGTATTTT
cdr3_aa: CAWSGGTLRAQYF

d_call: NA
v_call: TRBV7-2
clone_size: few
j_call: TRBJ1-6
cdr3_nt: TGTGCCAGCAGCCCGCGACAGGACTCCTATAATTCACCCCTCCACTTT
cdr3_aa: CASSPRQDSYNSPLHF

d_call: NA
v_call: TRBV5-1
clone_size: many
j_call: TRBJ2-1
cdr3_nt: TGCGCCAGCAGCGTCGGGACGAACTACAATGAGCAGTTCTTC
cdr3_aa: CASSVGTNYNEQFF

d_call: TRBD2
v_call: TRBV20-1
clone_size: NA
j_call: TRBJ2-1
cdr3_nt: TGCAGTGCCAGGCGGACTAGCGGGGGCAATGAGCAGTTCTTC
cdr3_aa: CSARRTSGGNEQFF

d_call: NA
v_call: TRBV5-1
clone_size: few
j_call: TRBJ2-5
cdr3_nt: TGCGCCAGCAGCCAGGGACCGTGGGTGGAGACCCAGTACTTC
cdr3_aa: CASSQGPWVETQYF

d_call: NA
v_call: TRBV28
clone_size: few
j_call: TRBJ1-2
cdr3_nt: TGTGCCAGCAGTTTGGACGCCTATGGCTACACCTTC
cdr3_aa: CASSLDAYGYTF

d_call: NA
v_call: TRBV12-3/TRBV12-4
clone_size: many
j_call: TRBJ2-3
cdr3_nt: TGTGCCAGCAGCTCGGGACCGAGCACAGATACGCAGTATTTT
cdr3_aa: CASSSGPSTDTQYF

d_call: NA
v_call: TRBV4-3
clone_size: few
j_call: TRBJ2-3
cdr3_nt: TGCGCCAGCAGCCAAGATCCGGGGAGGGGGAACACAGATACGCAGTATTTT
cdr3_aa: CASSQDPGRGNTDTQYF

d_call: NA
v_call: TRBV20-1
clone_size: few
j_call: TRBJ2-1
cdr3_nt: TGCAGTGCTAGCCGAGCCGTGGTCTTTGGCAATGAGCAGTTCTTC
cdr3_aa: CSASRAVVFGNEQFF

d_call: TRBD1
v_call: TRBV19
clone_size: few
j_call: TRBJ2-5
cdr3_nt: TGTGCCAGTACCTCTCAGGGCAGGGGGTCTGAGACCCAGTACTTC
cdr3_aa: CASTSQGRGSETQYF

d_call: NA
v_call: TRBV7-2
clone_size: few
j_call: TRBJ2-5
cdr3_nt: TGTGCCAGCAGCCCCGATTGGGGGGAGACCCAGTACTTC
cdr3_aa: CASSPDWGETQYF

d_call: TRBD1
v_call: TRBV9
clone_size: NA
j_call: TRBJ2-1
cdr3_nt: TGTGCCAGCAGCCGGGACAGGGAGGTAGGAGAGCAGTTCTTC
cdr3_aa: CASSRDREVGEQFF

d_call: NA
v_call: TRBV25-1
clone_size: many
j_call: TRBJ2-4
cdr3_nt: TGTGCCAGCAGTGAATTAGTCACGGGGGCCAAAAACATTCAGTACTTC
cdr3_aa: CASSELVTGAKNIQYF

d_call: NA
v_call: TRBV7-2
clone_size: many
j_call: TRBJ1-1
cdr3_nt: TGTGCCAGCAGCCCCTTAAGGACAGCGAAGAACACTGAAGCTTTCTTT
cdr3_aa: CASSPLRTAKNTEAFF

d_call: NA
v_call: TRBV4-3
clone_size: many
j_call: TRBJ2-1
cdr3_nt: TGCGCCAGCAGCCCCGGCGGGGGCCAGTATGAGCAGTTCTTC
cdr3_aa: CASSPGGGQYEQFF

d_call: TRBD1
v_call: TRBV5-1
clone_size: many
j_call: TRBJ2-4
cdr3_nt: TGCGCCAGCAGCCTAGGACAGGGGGGAGCCAAAAACATTCAGTACTTC
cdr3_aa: CASSLGQGGAKNIQYF

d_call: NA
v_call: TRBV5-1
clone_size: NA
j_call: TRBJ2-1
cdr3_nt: TGCGCCAGCAGCATAGGACAGACCAATGAGCAGTTCTTC
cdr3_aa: CASSIGQTNEQFF

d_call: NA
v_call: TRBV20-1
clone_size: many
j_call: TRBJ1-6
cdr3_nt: TGCAGTGCTAGAGGGACGGTGGTTCCGCCCCTCCACTTT
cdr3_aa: CSARGTVVPPLHF

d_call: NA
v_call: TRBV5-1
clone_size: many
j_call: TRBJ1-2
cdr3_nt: TGCGCCAGCAGCTTGGACACTAACTATGGCTACACCTTC
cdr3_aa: CASSLDTNYGYTF

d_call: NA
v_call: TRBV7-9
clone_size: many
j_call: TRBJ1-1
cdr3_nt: TGTGCCAGCAGCCCTGTGTTCTTCAGGACCTACCGGGTGAACACTGAAGCTTTCTTT
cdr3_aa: CASSPVFFRTYRVNTEAFF

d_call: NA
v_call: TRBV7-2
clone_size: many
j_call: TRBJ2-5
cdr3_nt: TGTGCCAGCAGCCCCAATGGGTTCGTAGCACAGTACTTC
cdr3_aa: CASSPNGFVAQYF